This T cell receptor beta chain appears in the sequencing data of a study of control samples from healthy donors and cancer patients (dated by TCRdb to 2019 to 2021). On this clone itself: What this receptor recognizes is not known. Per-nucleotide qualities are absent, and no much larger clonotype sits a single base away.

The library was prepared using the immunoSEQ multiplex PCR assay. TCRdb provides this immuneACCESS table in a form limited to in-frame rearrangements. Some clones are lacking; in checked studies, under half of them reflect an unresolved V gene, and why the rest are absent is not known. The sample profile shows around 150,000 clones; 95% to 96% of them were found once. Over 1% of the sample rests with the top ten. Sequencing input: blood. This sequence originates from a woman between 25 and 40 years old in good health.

The DNA sequence follows: TGTGCCAGCAGTTTATCGGCAGGGGTGACTTTCTTT. It is translated as CASSLSAGVTFF. The rearrangement combines TRBV27 with TRBJ1-1, and possibly TRBD1, on 6 matching bases. V is shortened by 0 bases, J by 12 bases, and the region joining them spans 11 bases. The CDR3, from cysteine to phenylalanine, totals 12 residues. Only the CDR3 DNA is retained, 36 bases long and in frame from the first base. The germline V gene (reference sequence) sets CDR1 to MNHEY and CDR2 to SMNVEV.